The clone carrying this TCR beta chain was counted only a few times. This entry comes from a study of blood T cell repertoires in COVID-19. On the study more broadly: Collection of acute and convalescent COVID-19 samples took place in the United States, Italy and Spain. Nucleic acid was either cDNA or gDNA, and it came from T cells, B-cell-depleted T cells, or PBMCs.

The assay was immunoSEQ multiplex PCR, and TCRdb's table has in-frame clones only and misses some. The sample yields tens of thousands of clones, more than 75% seen once. This CDR3 comprises 12 residues. V lost 5 bases and J 2 bases, leaving 7 bases between the germline ends. This clonotype was obtained from a man in his fifties or sixties with active or convalescent COVID-19. What was sequenced was peripheral blood. This chain links TRBV12-3 or TRBV12-4 with TRBJ2-7; the D is unclear. The CDR3 loop is CASSPLTYEQYF. CDR3 nucleotide sequence: TGTGCCAGCAGTCCACTAACCTACGAGCAGTACTTC.